A selection of T cell receptor beta chains follows, all from one sample in a study of shared clonotypes between healthy human individuals. This table comes from immunoSEQ multiplex PCR, and its TCRdb copy is limited to in-frame clones, with some not included. The sample lists roughly 2 million clones; roughly 94% were seen once. Material for sequencing was naive CD8+ T cells sorted from blood. The receptors were sampled from a man aged 18 to 35 in good health. CDR3s include the opening cysteine and the closing phenylalanine or tryptophan. The D gene is left open where the match is weak. Clone size is stated in some rows and not others, as once, few, many or a class when expanded.

v_gene	d_gene	j_gene	abundance	CDR3aa	CDR3nt
TRBV6-1	.	TRBJ2-7	.	CATLGLSPNGYEQYF	TGTGCCACCCTAGGACTCTCCCCGAACGGCTACGAGCAGTACTTC
TRBV9	.	TRBJ2-3	once	CASSERGVYTDTQYF	TGTGCCAGCAGCGAAAGAGGGGTCTACACAGATACGCAGTATTTT
TRBV5-1	TRBD1	TRBJ2-7	.	CASSFVADRESYEQYF	TGCGCCAGCAGCTTTGTGGCGGACAGGGAGTCCTACGAGCAGTACTTC
TRBV10-2	.	TRBJ2-7	.	CASSDRVEQYF	TGCGCCAGCAGTGACAGGGTTGAGCAGTACTTC
TRBV27	TRBD1	TRBJ2-1	.	CASSHQTGGSYNEQFF	TGTGCCAGCAGTCACCAGACAGGGGGCTCTTACAATGAGCAGTTCTTC
TRBV11-2	.	TRBJ1-2	.	CASSLVSGPYGYTF	TGTGCCAGCAGCTTAGTTTCAGGGCCCTATGGCTACACCTTC
TRBV7-9	.	TRBJ1-2	.	CASSLTSGYTF	TGTGCCAGCAGCTTAACGAGTGGCTACACCTTC
TRBV7-9	.	TRBJ2-7	.	CASSAAESYEQYF	TGTGCCAGCAGCGCCGCTGAGTCCTACGAGCAGTACTTC
TRBV30	.	TRBJ2-7	.	CAWSSGAYYEQYF	TGTGCCTGGAGTTCGGGGGCTTACTACGAGCAGTACTTC
TRBV4-1	TRBD2	TRBJ2-7	.	CASSQVSGGAYEQYF	TGCGCCAGCAGCCAAGTAAGCGGGGGAGCCTACGAGCAGTACTTC
TRBV27	.	TRBJ2-1	.	CASSLYGGEEQFF	TGTGCCAGCAGTTTATATGGGGGTGAGGAGCAGTTCTTC
TRBV4-1	TRBD2	TRBJ2-7	.	CASSQEASGAYEQYF	TGCGCCAGCAGCCAAGAGGCTAGCGGGGCCTACGAGCAGTACTTC
TRBV7-7	.	TRBJ2-5	.	CASSLIGGQETQYF	TGTGCTAGCAGCTTAATTGGAGGCCAAGAGACCCAGTACTTC
TRBV27	.	TRBJ2-5	.	CASSPLPLGGPIQETQYF	TGTGCCAGCAGTCCCCTCCCGTTAGGGGGGCCGATCCAAGAGACCCAGTACTTC
TRBV11-2	.	TRBJ2-3	.	CASSLALAGLGTDTQYF	TGTGCCAGCAGCTTAGCCCTAGCAGGGCTGGGAACAGATACGCAGTATTTT
TRBV6-5	TRBD1	TRBJ1-4	.	CASSYSGQDEKLFF	TGTGCCAGCAGTTACTCGGGACAGGATGAAAAACTGTTTTTT
TRBV10-2	TRBD2	TRBJ2-3	.	CASGPGGSTDTQYF	TGCGCCAGTGGCCCCGGGGGGAGCACAGATACGCAGTATTTT
TRBV7-8	TRBD2	TRBJ2-3	.	CASSFSTSGSFTDTQYF	TGTGCCAGCAGCTTCTCGACTAGCGGGAGCTTCACAGATACGCAGTATTTT
TRBV7-9	.	TRBJ2-7	.	CASSPKMGTGDYYEQYF	TGTGCCAGCAGCCCAAAAATGGGAACAGGGGACTACTACGAGCAGTACTTC
TRBV20-1	.	TRBJ1-1	.	CSAPANTEAFF	TGCAGTGCACCCGCCAACACTGAAGCTTTCTTT
TRBV15	.	TRBJ2-7	.	CATSREDEQYF	TGTGCCACCAGCAGAGAGGACGAGCAGTACTTC
TRBV27	TRBD1	TRBJ2-5	.	CARTIRQGRKTQYF	TGTGCCAGAACTATTCGACAGGGACGAAAGACCCAGTACTTC
TRBV4-1	.	TRBJ2-7	.	CASSQVVGGGAEQYF	TGCGCCAGCAGCCAAGTTGTGGGAGGGGGCGCCGAGCAGTACTTC
TRBV30	.	TRBJ2-5	few	CAWSGDTQETQYF	TGTGCCTGGAGCGGGGACACCCAAGAGACCCAGTACTTC
TRBV5-1	.	TRBJ2-7	.	CASRPPGPGSYEQYF	TGCGCCAGCAGGCCCCCGGGACCGGGATCCTACGAGCAGTACTTC
TRBV13	TRBD2	TRBJ2-7	.	CASSPGGGSNEQYF	TGTGCCAGCAGCCCCGGGGGGGGCTCCAACGAGCAGTACTTC
TRBV7-7	.	TRBJ2-7	.	CASSLLGRPYEQYF	TGTGCTAGCAGCCTTCTAGGAAGACCGTACGAGCAGTACTTC
TRBV11-2	TRBD2	TRBJ2-1	.	CASSSRTSGDSNEQFF	TGTGCCAGCAGCTCCCGGACTAGCGGGGATTCGAATGAGCAGTTCTTC
TRBV15	TRBD2	TRBJ2-7	.	CATSVSLAEPSYEQYF	TGTGCCACCAGCGTGAGTCTAGCGGAACCCTCCTACGAGCAGTACTTC
TRBV9	.	TRBJ2-5	once	CASSVGDLLETQYF	TGTGCCAGCAGCGTGGGAGACCTCCTGGAGACCCAGTACTTC
TRBV5-8	.	TRBJ1-1	.	CASTLGEGSNTEAFF	TGTGCCAGCACCCTGGGTGAGGGCTCGAACACTGAAGCTTTCTTT
TRBV6-6	TRBD1	TRBJ1-5	.	CASSPGQGDQPQHF	TGTGCCAGCAGTCCGGGACAGGGCGATCAGCCCCAGCATTTT